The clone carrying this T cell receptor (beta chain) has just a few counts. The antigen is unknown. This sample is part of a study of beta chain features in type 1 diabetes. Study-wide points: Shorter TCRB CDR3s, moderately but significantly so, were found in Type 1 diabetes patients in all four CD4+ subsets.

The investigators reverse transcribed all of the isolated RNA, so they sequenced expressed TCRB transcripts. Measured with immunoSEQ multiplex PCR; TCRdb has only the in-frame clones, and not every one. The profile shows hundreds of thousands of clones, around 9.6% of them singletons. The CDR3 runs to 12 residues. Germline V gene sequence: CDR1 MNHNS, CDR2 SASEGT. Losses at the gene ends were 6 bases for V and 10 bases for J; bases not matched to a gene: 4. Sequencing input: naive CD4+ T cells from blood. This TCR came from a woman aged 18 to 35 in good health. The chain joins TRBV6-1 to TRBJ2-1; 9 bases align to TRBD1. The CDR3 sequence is CASSDRGNEQFF. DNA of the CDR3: TGTGCCAGCAGCGACAGGGGGAACGAGCAGTTCTTC.